The 2 T cell receptor beta chains listed next were all sequenced from one sample in a study of blood T cell repertoires in COVID-19 (dated by TCRdb to 2020 to 2021). Library preparation was by the immunoSEQ multiplex PCR assay. In TCRdb, the immuneACCESS table is reduced to in-frame sequences with V and J assigned. These tables do not hold every clone; where another copy was compared, an unresolved V gene accounts for under half, and the others remain unexplained. The sample table contains under 400,000 clones; only one count was recorded for roughly 86% of them. More than 9% of the sample comes from the top ten. Material: peripheral blood. The receptors were gathered from a woman younger than 45 with COVID-19, enrolled during active disease.

The chain employs TRBV28 and TRBJ1-4, with 10 bases fitting TRBD1. The germline gives CDR1 MDHEN, CDR2 SYDVKM. The CDR3 runs to 16 residues. V dropped 2 bases and J dropped 8; count of bases not matched to a gene: 8. In nucleotides, the CDR3 is TGTGCCAGCAGTTTAGTACTCGGACAGGGGGACGAAAAACTGTTTTTT. It is translated as CASSLVLGQGDEKLFF.

CDR3: CASSRLPGQGPEKLFF. CDR3 DNA: TGCGCCAGCAGCCGACTACCGGGACAGGGCCCCGAAAAACTGTTTTTT. The chain employs TRBV4-1 and TRBJ1-4, with 9 bases identical to TRBD1. This CDR3 has 16 amino acids. V was pared by 4 bases and J by 8 bases, with 11 bases of the junction left unmatched. From germline, CDR1 is MGHRA and CDR2 YSYEKL.